This section outlines one T cell receptor (beta chain) sequence together with its context. This specimen comes from a study of shared clonotypes between healthy human individuals. Germline CDR1 and CDR2: LGHNA and YSLEER. J lost 6 bases, V lost 1 base, and 9 bases had no gene match. CDR3 length equals 15 residues. Only in-frame clones appear in the TCRdb table, and some are missing; sequencing was by immunoSEQ multiplex PCR. The sample lists about 1.1 million clones, around three quarters occurring once. This sequence originates from a young man in good health. Some clones in this sample may be carry-over from other donors' samples. Sequenced sample: memory CD4+ T cells from PBMCs. The sample's subset: CD45RA-negative fraction. The J gene is TRBJ2-7, the V gene TRBV4-3, with 7 nucleotides matching TRBD1. The CDR3 DNA follows: TGCGCCAGCAGCCAAGCGCAAGGGGGCTTTTTCGAGCAGTACTTC. Protein: CASSQAQGGFFEQYF.